This T cell receptor (beta chain) was identified in a study of blood T cell repertoires in COVID-19. Method: immunoSEQ multiplex PCR; TCRdb's copy keeps in-frame clones and lacks some. The table includes approximately 330,000 clones, approximately 88% detected once. This receptor was obtained from a woman aged 45 to 65 with active or convalescent COVID-19. The sample taken for sequencing was peripheral blood.

The CDR3 DNA follows: TGTGCCACCAGTGATTTTAAAGAGACCCAGTACTTC. Its translation is CATSDFKETQYF. This rearrangement joins TRBV24-1 to TRBJ2-5; D call uncertain. Per the germline V gene, CDR1 is KGHDR and CDR2 is SFDVKD. The V and J ends lost 1 base and 3 bases respectively, with 2 bases between them. CDR3 length: 12 amino acids.